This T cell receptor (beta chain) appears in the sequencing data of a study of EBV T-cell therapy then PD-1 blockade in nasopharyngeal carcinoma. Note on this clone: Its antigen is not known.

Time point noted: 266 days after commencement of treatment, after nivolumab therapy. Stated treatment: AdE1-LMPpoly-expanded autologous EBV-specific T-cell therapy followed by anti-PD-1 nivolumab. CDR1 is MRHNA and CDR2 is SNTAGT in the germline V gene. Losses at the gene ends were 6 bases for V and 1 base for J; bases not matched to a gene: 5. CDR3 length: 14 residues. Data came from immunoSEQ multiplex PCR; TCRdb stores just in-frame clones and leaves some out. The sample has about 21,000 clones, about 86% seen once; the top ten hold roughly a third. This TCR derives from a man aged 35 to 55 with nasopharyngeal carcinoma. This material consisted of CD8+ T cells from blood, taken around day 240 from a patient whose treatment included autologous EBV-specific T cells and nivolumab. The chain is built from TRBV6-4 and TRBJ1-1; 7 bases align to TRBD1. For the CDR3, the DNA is TGTGCCAGCAGCGAGGGACAGTCGAACACTGAAGCTTTCTTT. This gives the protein CASSEGQSNTEAFF.